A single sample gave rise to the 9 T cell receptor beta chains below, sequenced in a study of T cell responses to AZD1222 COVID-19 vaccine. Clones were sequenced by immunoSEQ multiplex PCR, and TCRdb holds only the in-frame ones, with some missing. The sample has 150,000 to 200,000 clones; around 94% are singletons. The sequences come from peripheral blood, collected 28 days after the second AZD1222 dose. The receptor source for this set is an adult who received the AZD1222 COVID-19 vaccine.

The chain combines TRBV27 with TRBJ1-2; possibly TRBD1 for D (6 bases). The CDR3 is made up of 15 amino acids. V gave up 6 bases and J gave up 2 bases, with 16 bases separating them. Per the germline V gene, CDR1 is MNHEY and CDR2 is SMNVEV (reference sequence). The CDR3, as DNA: TGTGCCAGCAGCCGTGCAGGGACAAACAACTATGGCTACACCTTC. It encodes CASSRAGTNNYGYTF.

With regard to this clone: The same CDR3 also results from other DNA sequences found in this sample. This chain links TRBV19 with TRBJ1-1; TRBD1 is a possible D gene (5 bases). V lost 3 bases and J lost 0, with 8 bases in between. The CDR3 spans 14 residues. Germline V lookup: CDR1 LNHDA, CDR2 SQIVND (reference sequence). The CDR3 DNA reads TGTGCCAGTAGTATTGGCAGGGTGAACACTGAAGCTTTCTTT. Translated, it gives CASSIGRVNTEAFF. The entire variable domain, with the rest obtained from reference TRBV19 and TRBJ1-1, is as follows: DGGITQSPKYLFRKEGQNVTLSCEQNLNHDAMYWYRQDPGQGLRLIYYSQIVNDFQKGDIAEGYSVSREKKESFPLTVTSAQKNPTAFYLCASSIGRVNTEAFFGQGTRLTVV.

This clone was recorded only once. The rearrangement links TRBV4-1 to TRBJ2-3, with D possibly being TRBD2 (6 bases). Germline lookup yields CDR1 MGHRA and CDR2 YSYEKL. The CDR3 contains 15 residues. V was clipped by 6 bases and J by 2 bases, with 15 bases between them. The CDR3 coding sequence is TGCGCCAGCAGACTCAGGGCGGGAACCACAGATACGCAGTATTTT. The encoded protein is CASRLRAGTTDTQYF.

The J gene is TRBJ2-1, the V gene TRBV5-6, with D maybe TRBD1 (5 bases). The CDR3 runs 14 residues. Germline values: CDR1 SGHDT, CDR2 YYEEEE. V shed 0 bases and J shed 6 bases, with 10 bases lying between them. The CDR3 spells CASSLGAGFNEQFF. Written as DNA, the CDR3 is TGTGCCAGCAGCTTGGGGGCAGGGTTCAATGAGCAGTTCTTC.

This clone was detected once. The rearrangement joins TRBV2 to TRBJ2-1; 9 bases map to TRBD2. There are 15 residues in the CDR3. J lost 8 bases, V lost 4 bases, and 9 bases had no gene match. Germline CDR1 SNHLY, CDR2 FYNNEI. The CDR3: CASSVVSGSAHEQFF. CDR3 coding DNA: TGTGCCAGCAGTGTGGTTAGCGGGAGCGCCCATGAGCAGTTCTTC. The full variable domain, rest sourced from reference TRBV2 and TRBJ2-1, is EPEVTQTPSHQVTQMGQEVILRCVPISNHLYFYWYRQILGQKVEFLVSFYNNEISEKSEIFDDQFSVERPDGSNFTLKIRSTKLEDSAMYFCASSVVSGSAHEQFFGPGTRLTVL.

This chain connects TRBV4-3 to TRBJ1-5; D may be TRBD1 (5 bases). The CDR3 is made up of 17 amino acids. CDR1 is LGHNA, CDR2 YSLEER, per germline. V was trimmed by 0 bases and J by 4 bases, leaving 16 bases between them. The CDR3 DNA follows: TGCGCCAGCAGCCAAGATCGGGACCTCGTACGGAATCAGCCCCAGCATTTT. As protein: CASSQDRDLVRNQPQHF.

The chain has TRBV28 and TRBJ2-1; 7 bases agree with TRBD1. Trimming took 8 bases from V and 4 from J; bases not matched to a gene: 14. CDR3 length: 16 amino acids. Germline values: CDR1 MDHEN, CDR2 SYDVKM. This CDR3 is CASRNRGHKAYNEQFF. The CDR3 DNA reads TGTGCCAGCCGTAACAGGGGTCATAAGGCTTACAATGAGCAGTTCTTC.

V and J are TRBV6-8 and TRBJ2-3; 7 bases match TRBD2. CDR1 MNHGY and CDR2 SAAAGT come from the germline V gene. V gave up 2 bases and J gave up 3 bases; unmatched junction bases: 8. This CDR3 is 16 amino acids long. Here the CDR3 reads CASSYGLAEPTDTQYF. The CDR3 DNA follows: TGTGCCAGCAGTTACGGCCTAGCGGAGCCAACAGATACGCAGTATTTT.

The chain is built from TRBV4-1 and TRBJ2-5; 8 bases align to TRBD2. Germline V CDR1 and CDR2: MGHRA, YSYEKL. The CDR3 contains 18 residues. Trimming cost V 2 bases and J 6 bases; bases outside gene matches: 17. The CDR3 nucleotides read TGCGCCAGCAGCCAAACTCCCGCGCAATGGACTAGCCGAAAGACCCAGTACTTC. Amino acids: CASSQTPAQWTSRKTQYF.